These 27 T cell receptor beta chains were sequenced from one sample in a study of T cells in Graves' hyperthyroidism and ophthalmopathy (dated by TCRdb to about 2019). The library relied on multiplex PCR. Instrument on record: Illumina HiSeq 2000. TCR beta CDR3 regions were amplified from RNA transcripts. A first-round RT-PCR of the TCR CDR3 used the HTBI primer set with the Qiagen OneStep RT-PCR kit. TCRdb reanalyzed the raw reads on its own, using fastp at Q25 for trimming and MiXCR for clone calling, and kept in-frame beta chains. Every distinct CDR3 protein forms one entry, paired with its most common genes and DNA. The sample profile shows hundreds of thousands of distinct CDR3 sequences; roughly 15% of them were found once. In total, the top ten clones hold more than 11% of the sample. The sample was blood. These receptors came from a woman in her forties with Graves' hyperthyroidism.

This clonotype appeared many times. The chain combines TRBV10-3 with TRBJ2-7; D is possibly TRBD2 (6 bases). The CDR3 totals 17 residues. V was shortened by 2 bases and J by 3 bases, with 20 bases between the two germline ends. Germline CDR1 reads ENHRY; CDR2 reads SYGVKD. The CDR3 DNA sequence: TGTGCCATCAGTGAGCAAGCCCTTATACTAGCCGACTACGAGCAGTACTTC. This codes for CAISEQALILADYEQYF.

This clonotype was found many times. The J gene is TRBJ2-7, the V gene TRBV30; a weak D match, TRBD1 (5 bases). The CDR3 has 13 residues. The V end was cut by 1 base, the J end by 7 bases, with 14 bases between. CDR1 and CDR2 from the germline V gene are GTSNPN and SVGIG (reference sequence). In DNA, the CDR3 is TGTGCCTGGAGTGGTCAGGGATCGAGGGAGCAGTACTTC. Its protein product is CAWSGQGSREQYF.

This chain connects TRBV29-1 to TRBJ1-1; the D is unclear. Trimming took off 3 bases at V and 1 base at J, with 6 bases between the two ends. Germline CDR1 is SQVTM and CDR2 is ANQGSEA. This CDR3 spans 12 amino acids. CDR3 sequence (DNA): TGCAGCGTTGACGACAAGAACACTGAAGCTTTCTTT. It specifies CSVDDKNTEAFF.

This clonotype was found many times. CDR3 sequence: CASSFSGTNEQFF. The CDR3 DNA follows: TGTGCCAGCAGCTTCAGCGGTACGAATGAGCAGTTCTTC. The V call is TRBV11-3, the J call TRBJ2-1, with D possibly TRBD2 on 5 matching bases. CDR3 length: 13 residues. V lost 3 bases and J lost 7, with 10 bases in between. The germline CDR1 and CDR2 sequences are SGHNT and YENEEA.

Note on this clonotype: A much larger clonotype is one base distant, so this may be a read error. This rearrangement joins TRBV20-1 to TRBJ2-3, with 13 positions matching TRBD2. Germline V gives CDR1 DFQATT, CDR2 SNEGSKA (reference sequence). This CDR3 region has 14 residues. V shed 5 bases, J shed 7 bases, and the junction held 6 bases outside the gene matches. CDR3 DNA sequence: TGCAGTGCTTCTCGACTAGCGGGAGGAAATACGCAGTATTTT. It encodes CSASRLAGGNTQYF.

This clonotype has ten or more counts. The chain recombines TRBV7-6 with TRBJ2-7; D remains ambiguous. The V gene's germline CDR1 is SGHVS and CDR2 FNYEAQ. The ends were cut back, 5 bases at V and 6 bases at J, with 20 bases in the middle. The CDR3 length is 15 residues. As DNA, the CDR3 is TGTGCCAGCAGCCCTAGGGATCGTCTCCCTCTCGAGCAGTACTTC. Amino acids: CASSPRDRLPLEQYF.

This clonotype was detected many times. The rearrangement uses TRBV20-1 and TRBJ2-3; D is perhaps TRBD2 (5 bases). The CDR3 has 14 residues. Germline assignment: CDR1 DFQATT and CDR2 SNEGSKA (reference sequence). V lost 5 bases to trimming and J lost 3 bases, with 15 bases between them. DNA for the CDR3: TGCAGTGCTCCCCAAGGAGGTTGGACAGATACGCAGTATTTT. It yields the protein CSAPQGGWTDTQYF.

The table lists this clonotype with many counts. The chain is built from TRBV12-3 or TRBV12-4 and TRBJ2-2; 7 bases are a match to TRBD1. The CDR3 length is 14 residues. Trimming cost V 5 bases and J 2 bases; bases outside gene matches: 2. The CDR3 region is CASSGQDNTGELFF. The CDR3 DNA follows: TGTGCCAGCAGTGGACAGGATAACACCGGGGAGCTGTTTTTT.

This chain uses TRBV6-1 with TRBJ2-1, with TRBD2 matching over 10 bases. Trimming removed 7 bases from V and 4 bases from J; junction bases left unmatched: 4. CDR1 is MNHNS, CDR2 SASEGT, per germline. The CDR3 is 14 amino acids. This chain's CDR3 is CASKQREGYNEQFF. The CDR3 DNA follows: TGTGCCAGCAAACAGCGGGAGGGTTACAATGAGCAGTTCTTC.

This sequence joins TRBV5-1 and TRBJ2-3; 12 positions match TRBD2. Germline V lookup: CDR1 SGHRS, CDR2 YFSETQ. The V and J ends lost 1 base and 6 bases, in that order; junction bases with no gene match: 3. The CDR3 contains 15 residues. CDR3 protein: CASSLTSGGLDTQYF. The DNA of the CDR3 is TGCGCCAGCAGCTTGACTAGCGGGGGGTTGGATACGCAGTATTTT.

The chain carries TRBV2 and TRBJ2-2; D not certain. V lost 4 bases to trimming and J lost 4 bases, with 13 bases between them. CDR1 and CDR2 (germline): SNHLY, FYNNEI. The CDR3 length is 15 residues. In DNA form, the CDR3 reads TGTGCCAGCAGTGGGCCGGGTTCCCCCACCGGGGAGCTGTTTTTT. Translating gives CASSGPGSPTGELFF.

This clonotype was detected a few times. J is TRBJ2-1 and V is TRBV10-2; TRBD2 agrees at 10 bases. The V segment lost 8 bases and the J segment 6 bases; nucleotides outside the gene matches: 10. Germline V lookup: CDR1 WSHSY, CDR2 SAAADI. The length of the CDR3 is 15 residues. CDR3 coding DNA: TGCGCCAGCGGAGGACTGGGACTAGCGATCAATGAGCAGTTCTTC. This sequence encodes CASGGLGLAINEQFF.

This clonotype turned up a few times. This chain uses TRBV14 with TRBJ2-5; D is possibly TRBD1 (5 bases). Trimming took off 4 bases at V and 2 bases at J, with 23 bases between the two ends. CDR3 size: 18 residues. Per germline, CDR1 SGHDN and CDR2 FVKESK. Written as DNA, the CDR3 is TGTGCCAGCAGCCGGCATATAGGGGTCAACATGCCTCAAGAGACCCAGTACTTC. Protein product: CASSRHIGVNMPQETQYF.

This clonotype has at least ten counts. In nucleotides, the CDR3 is TGTGCCACCAGTGACACCGGGACTAGCGGGAAAGGGACCTACAATGAGCAGTTCTTC. Protein: CATSDTGTSGKGTYNEQFF. This chain uses TRBV24-1 with TRBJ2-1, with TRBD2 matching 13 bases. V lost 4 bases and J lost 2; bases outside the gene matches: 10. Per the germline V gene, CDR1 is KGHDR and CDR2 is SFDVKD. The CDR3 is made up of 19 amino acids.

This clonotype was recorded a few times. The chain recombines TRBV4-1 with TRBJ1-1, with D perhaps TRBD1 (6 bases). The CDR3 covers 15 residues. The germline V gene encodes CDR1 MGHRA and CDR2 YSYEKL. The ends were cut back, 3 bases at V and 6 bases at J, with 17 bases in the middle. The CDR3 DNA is TGCGCCAGCAGCCACATTCACAAAGGGGGGTCTGAAGCTTTCTTT. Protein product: CASSHIHKGGSEAFF.

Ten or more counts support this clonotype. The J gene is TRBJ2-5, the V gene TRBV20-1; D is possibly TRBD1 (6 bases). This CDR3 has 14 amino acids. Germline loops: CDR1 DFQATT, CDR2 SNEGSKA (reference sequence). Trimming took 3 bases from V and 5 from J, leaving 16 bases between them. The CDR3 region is CSARSQGLEETQYF. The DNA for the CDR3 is TGCAGTGCTAGGTCTCAGGGGCTGGAGGAGACCCAGTACTTC.

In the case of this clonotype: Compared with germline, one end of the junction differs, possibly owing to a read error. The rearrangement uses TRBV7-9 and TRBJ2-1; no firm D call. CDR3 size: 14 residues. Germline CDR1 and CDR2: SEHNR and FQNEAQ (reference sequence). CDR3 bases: TGTGCCAGCAGCGGGCCGGAATTCTACAATGAGCATTTCTTC. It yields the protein CASSGPEFYNEHFF.

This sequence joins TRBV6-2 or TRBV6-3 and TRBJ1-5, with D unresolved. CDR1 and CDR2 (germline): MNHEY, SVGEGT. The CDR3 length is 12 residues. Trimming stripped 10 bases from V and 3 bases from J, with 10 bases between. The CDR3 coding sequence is TGTGCCACCGGGCGATTCAATCAGCCCCAGCATTTT. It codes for CATGRFNQPQHF.

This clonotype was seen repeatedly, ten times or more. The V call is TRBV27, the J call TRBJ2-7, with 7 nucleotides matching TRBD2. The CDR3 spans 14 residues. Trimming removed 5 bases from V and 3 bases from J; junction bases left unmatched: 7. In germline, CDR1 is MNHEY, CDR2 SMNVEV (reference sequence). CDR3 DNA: TGTGCCAGCAGTCCGACCGGGACTATCTACGAGCAGTACTTC. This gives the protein CASSPTGTIYEQYF.

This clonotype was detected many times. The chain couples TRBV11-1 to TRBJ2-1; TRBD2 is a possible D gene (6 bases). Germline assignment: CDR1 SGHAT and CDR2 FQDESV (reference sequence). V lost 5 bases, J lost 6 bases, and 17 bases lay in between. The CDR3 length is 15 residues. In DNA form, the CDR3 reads TGTGCCAGCAGCCTAACGGGGGTGGGCATCAATGAGCAGTTCTTC. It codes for CASSLTGVGINEQFF.

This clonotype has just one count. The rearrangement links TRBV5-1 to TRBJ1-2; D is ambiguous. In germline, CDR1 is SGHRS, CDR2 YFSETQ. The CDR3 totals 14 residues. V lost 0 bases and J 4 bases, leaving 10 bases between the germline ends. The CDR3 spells CASSLDSDAYGYTF. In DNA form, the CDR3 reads TGCGCCAGCAGCTTGGATTCGGACGCCTATGGCTACACCTTC.

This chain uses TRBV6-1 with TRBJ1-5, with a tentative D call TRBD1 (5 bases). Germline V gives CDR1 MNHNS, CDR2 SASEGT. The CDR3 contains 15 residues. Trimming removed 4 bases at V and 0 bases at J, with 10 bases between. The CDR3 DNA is TGTGCCAGCAGTGGCGGGACGGATAGCAATCAGCCCCAGCATTTT. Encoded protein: CASSGGTDSNQPQHF.

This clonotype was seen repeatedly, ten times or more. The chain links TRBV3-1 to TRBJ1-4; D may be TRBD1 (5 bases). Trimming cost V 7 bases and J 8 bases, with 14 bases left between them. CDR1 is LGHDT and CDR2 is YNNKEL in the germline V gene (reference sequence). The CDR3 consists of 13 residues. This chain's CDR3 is CASTIGGKEKLFF. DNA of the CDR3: TGTGCCAGCACAATCGGGGGGAAGGAAAAACTGTTTTTT.

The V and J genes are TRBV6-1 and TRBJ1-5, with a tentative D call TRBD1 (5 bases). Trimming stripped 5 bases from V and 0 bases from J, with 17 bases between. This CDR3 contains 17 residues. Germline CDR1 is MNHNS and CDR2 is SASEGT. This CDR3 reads CASSKHGAGYSNQPQHF. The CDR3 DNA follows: TGTGCCAGCAGTAAACACGGGGCCGGTTATAGCAATCAGCCCCAGCATTTT.

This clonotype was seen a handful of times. DNA for the CDR3: TGTGCCAGCAGCCAAGATCCCCTAGCGGGAGCCGGCGGGGAGCTGTTTTTT. This codes for CASSQDPLAGAGGELFF. The chain uses TRBV4-2 and TRBJ2-2; 10 nucleotides line up with TRBD2. Germline V gives CDR1 LGHNA, CDR2 YNFKEQ. The J segment lost 7 bases and the V segment lost 0 bases, leaving 8 bases of the junction unmatched. The CDR3 runs 17 residues.

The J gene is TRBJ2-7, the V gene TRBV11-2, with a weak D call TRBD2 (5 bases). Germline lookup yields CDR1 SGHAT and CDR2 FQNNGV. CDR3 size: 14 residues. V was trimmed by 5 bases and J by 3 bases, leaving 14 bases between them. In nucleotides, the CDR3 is TGTGCCAGCAGCGCCGCGGGTCATTTCTACGAGCAGTACTTC. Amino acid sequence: CASSAAGHFYEQYF. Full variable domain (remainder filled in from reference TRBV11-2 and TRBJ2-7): EAGVAQSPRYKIIEKRQSVAFWCNPISGHATLYWYQQILGQGPKLLIQFQNNGVVDDSQLPKDRFSAERLKGVDSTLKIQPAKLEDSAVYLCASSAAGHFYEQYFGPGTRLTVT.

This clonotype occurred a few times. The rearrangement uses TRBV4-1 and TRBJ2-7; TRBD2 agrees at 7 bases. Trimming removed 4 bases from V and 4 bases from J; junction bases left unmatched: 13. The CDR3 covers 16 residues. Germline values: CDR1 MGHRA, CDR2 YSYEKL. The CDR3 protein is CASSRSGGGTTYEQYF. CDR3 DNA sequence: TGCGCCAGCAGCCGCTCTGGGGGGGGTACAACTTACGAGCAGTACTTC.